The 8 T cell receptor beta chains given below trace back to one sample, sequenced in a study of blood T cells in healthy people across ages. A second PCR of roughly 7 to 11 cycles used a sample-barcoded 5' primer and a J-beta primer mix. Via MiXCR, TCRdb re-called the 5' RACE reads, giving one row per CDR3 protein. In the table there are about 640,000 distinct CDR3 sequences, roughly two fifths of which are singletons. The sequencing sample was made of blood. These receptors were taken from an elderly man in good health.

This clonotype appeared a few times. The CDR3 reads CASSRGTVTYNEQFF. CDR3 sequence (DNA): TGCGCCAGCAGCCGCGGGACAGTCACCTACAATGAGCAGTTCTTC. The chain employs TRBV4-3 and TRBJ2-1, with a weak D call TRBD1 (7 bases). Germline CDR1 LGHNA, CDR2 YSLEER. V lost 4 bases, J lost 2 bases, and 12 bases lay in between. The CDR3 length is 15 residues.

This clonotype turned up a few times. The chain couples TRBV5-1 to TRBJ2-1, with 7 positions matching TRBD1. CDR3 length equals 16 residues. From germline, CDR1 is SGHRS and CDR2 YFSETQ. Trimming removed 6 bases from V and 7 bases from J; junction bases left unmatched: 16. The CDR3 coding sequence is TGCGCCAGCATATTAGAATGGGACAGCCGATGGAATGAGCAGTTCTTC. Its protein is CASILEWDSRWNEQFF.

The chain carries TRBV15 and TRBJ1-5, with a weak D call TRBD1 (5 bases). The CDR3 length is 14 residues. V was shortened by 3 bases and J by 11 bases, with 17 bases between the two germline ends. Germline CDR1 is LNHNV and CDR2 is YYDKDF (reference sequence). CDR3 loop: CATSSQGGPRAQHF. As DNA, the CDR3 is TGTGCCACCAGCAGCCAGGGAGGGCCAAGGGCCCAGCATTTT.

The chain recombines TRBV6-2 or TRBV6-3 with TRBJ1-1, with unresolved D. Deletions cut 7 bases from V and 0 bases from J, with 9 bases between. There are 13 residues in the CDR3. The germline gives CDR1 MNHEY, CDR2 SVGEGT. The CDR3 DNA is TGTGCCAGCAAGGGAGTGATGAACACTGAAGCTTTCTTT. Protein product: CASKGVMNTEAFF.

This clonotype was observed a few times. This sequence joins TRBV10-3 and TRBJ1-2, with TRBD1 matching over 10 bases. The CDR3 runs to 13 residues. V trimming: 5 bases; J trimming: 6 bases; junction bases outside the gene matches: 3. The germline gives CDR1 ENHRY, CDR2 SYGVKD. CDR3 amino acids: CAISRQGADGYTF. CDR3 coding DNA: TGTGCCATCAGTAGACAGGGGGCTGATGGCTACACCTTC.

This clonotype has a single count. Just one base apart from a much larger clone, this may be a read error. This chain connects TRBV9 to TRBJ2-7; TRBD2 agrees at 8 bases. The junction had 3 bases not matched to a gene; V was cut back by 0 bases and J by 4 bases. This CDR3 is 14 amino acids long. Looked up from germline, CDR1 is SGDLS and CDR2 is YYNGEE. DNA for the CDR3: TGTGCCAGCAGCGTAGCAAGCGGGGGTTACGAGCAGTACTTC. As protein: CASSVASGGYEQYF.

This clonotype came up many times. The chain links TRBV20-1 to TRBJ1-5; 7 bases map to TRBD1. The trim removed 1 base at V and 7 bases at J, leaving 10 bases unmatched. Germline-derived CDR1 and CDR2 are DFQATT and SNEGSKA (reference sequence). The CDR3 runs to 15 residues. The CDR3 region is CSARANKGQHQPQHF. The DNA of the CDR3 is TGCAGTGCTAGAGCTAACAAGGGACAGCACCAGCCCCAGCATTTT.

V gene TRBV7-3 combines with J gene TRBJ2-7, with 10 bases matching TRBD2. The CDR3 loop spans 17 amino acids. Germline assignment: CDR1 SGHTA and CDR2 FQGTGA. V lost 0 bases, J lost 5 bases, and 10 bases stayed unmatched. The CDR3 sequence: CASSLTGAGGPTHEQYF. For the CDR3, the DNA is TGTGCCAGCAGCTTAACAGGAGCGGGAGGGCCTACCCACGAGCAGTACTTC.